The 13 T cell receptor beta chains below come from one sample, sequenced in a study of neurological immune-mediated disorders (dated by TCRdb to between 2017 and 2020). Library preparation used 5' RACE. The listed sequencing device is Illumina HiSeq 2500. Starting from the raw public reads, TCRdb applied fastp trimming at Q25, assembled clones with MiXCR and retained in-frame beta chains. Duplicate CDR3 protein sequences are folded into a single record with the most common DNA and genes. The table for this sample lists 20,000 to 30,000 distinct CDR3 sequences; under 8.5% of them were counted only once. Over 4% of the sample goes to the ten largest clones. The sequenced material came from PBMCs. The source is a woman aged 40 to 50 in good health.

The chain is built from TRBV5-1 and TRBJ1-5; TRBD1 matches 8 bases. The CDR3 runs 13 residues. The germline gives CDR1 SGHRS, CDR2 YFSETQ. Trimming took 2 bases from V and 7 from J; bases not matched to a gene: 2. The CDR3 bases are TGCGCCAGCAGCTTACAGGGGGAGCAGCCCCAGCATTTT. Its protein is CASSLQGEQPQHF. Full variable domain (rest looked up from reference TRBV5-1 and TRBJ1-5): KAGVTQTPRYLIKTRGQQVTLSCSPISGHRSVSWYQQTPGQGLQFLFEYFSETQRNKGNFPGRFSGRQFSNSRSEMNVSTLELGDSALYLCASSLQGEQPQHFGDGTRLSIL.

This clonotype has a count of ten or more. The CDR3 loop is CASSPAVEQFF. In nucleotides, the CDR3 is TGTGCCAGCTCACCTGCGGTTGAGCAGTTCTTC. This chain connects TRBV18 to TRBJ2-1; D call uncertain. V shed 3 bases and J shed 9 bases, with 6 bases lying between them. This CDR3 region has 11 residues. CDR1 is KGHSH, CDR2 LQKENI, per germline.

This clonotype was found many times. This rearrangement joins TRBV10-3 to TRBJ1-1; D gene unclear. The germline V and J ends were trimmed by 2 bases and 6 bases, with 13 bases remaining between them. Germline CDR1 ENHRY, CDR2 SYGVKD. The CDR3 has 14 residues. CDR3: CAISEVTLGPEAFF. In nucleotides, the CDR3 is TGTGCCATCAGTGAGGTGACCTTAGGACCTGAAGCTTTCTTT.

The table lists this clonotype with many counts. Here the CDR3 reads CASSFLTQETQYF. In nucleotides, the CDR3 is TGTGCCAGCAGCTTTTTGACACAAGAGACCCAGTACTTC. This chain links TRBV5-5 with TRBJ2-5; D is uncertain. The CDR3 is 13 residues long. CDR1 is SGHKS and CDR2 is YYEKEE in the germline V gene (reference sequence). Trimming took 2 bases from V and 2 from J, leaving 7 bases between them.

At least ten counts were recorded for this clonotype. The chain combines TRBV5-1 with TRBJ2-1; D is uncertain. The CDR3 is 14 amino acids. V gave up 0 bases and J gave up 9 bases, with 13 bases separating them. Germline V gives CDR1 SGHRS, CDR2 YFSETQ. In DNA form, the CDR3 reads TGCGCCAGCAGCTTGGCAGGAAAAATGGGTGAGCAGTTCTTC. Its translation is CASSLAGKMGEQFF.

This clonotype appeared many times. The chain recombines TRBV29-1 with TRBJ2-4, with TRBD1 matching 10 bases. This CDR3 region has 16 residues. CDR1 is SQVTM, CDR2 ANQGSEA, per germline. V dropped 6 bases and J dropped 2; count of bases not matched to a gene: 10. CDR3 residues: CSVPGQGSRTKNIQYF. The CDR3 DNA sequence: TGCAGCGTCCCGGGACAGGGGAGCAGGACCAAAAACATTCAGTACTTC.

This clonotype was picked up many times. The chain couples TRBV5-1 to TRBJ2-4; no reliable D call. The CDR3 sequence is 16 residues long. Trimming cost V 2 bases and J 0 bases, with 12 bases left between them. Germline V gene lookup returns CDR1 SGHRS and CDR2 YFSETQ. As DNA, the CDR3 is TGCGCCAGCAGCTTAAATTCTGACCTAGCCAAAAACATTCAGTACTTC. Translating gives CASSLNSDLAKNIQYF.

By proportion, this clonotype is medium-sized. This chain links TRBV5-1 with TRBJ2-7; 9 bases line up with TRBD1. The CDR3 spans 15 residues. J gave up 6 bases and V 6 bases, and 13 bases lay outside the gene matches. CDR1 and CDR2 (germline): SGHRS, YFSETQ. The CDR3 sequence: CASTPWGTGNGEQYF. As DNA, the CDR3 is TGCGCCAGCACGCCATGGGGGACAGGGAACGGCGAGCAGTACTTC.

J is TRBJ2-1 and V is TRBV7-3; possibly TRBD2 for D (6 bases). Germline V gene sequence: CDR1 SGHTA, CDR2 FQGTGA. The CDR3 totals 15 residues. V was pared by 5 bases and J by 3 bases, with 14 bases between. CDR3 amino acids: CASSPKGGGYNEQFF. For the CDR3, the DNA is TGTGCCAGCAGCCCGAAGGGAGGTGGCTACAATGAGCAGTTCTTC.

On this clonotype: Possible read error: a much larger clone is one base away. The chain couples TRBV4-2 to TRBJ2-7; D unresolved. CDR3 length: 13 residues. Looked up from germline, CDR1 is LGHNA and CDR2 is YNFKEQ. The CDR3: CASSKDYGYEQYF. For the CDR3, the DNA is TGTGCCAGCAGCAAAGATTACGGCTACGAGCAGTACTTC.

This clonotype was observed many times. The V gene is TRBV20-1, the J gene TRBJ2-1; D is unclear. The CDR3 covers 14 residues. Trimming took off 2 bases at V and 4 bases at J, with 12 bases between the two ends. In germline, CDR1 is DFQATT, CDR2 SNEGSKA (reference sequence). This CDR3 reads CSARNPSFYNEQFF. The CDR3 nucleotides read TGCAGTGCTAGAAATCCTAGTTTTTACAATGAGCAGTTCTTC.

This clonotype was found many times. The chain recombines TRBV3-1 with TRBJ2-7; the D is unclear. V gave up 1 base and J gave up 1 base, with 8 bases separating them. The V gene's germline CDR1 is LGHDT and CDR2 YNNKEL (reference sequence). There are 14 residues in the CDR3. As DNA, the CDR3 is TGTGCCAGCAGCCAAGCACCAGAATCCTACGAGCAGTACTTC. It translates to CASSQAPESYEQYF.

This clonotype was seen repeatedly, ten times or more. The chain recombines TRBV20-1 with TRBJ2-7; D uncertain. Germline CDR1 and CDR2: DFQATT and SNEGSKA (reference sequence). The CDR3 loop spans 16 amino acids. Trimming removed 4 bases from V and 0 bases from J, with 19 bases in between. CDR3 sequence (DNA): TGCAGTGCTACATCCCCGGCGACGGCAAGCTCCTACGAGCAGTACTTC. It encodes CSATSPATASSYEQYF.